This T cell receptor beta chain was captured in a study of blood T cell repertoires in COVID-19. The overall study: The samples span acute and convalescent COVID-19 from the United States, Italy and Spain. From T cells, B-cell-depleted T cells, or PBMCs came the material, which was cDNA or gDNA.

The CDR3 has 15 residues. Germline V lookup: CDR1 SGHTA, CDR2 FQGNSA. In regard to this clone: Relative to the germline gene, one junction end is altered; a read error may explain this.

As originally analysed: Researchers report that nucleated cell counts were estimated from reference gene primer amplification. The repertoire was sequenced with immunoSEQ multiplex PCR; TCRdb's copy has only in-frame clones and lacks some. V, J and clone size were drawn from that table, and D and trimming were deduced from the DNA. The table has 400,000 to 450,000 clones, roughly 90% seen once. V and J are TRBV7-2 and TRBJ1-4; 7 bases align to TRBD1. The source material was peripheral blood. The sequence came from a woman aged 40 to 50 with COVID-19, enrolled during active disease. Here the CDR3 DNA reads TGTGCCAGCAGATTAGCGGGACAGTATAATGAAAAACTGTTTTTT. Translating gives CASRLAGQYNEKLFF.